A selection of T cell receptor beta chains follows, all from one sample in a study of early T cells in non-severe SARS-CoV-2 infection. A single record per CDR3 protein comes from TCRdb applying MiXCR to the 5' RACE reads. The data show 70,000 to 90,000 distinct CDR3 sequences, roughly 10% seen once. This specimen consisted of whole blood, obtained at baseline. The receptor set was obtained from an adult who was a healthcare worker with PCR-confirmed SARS-CoV-2 infection or an uninfected control (not recorded which). Both conserved end residues are part of each CDR3. The order of the fields is J gene, V gene, D gene, clone size, CDR3 DNA, CDR3 protein. A D gene is named only where the DNA matches it firmly. Where a row states a size, it is once, few, many or the class of an expanded clone; other rows omit it.

>TRBJ2-3|TRBV3-1|TRBD2|many
TGTGCCGTACTGCAAGGTCCCACTGCGGGAGGCACAGATACGCAGTATTTT
CAVLQGPTAGGTDTQYF
>TRBJ1-6|TRBV20-1|NA|few
TGCAGTGCTAGAGATAGTCGTGCCCGGGGCGATTCACCCCTCCACTTT
CSARDSRARGDSPLHF
>TRBJ2-2|TRBV5-1|NA|few
TGCGCCAGCAGCTTATGGGGGACCAGTAGCGGCCCAGGGAGCACCGGGGAGCTGTTTTTT
CASSLWGTSSGPGSTGELFF
>TRBJ2-1|TRBV4-1|TRBD1|many
TGCGCCAGCAGACAGGGGGGTTACAATGAGCAGTTCTTC
CASRQGGYNEQFF
>TRBJ2-1|TRBV7-8|TRBD2|few
TGTGCCAGCAGCTTAGGGGGACTAGCGGTTTCCTACAATGAGCAGTTCTTC
CASSLGGLAVSYNEQFF
>TRBJ2-3|TRBV7-3|NA|few
TGTGCCAGCAGCTTCAGAGGAGAACTTACAGATACGCAGTATTTT
CASSFRGELTDTQYF
>TRBJ2-3|TRBV11-2|NA|many
TGTGCCAGCAGCTTTGGCGGCACAGATACGCAGTATTTT
CASSFGGTDTQYF
>TRBJ1-2|TRBV18|NA|NA
TGTGCCAGCTCACTAGGGACCGACGGCTACACCTTC
CASSLGTDGYTF
>TRBJ1-5|TRBV7-2|NA|many
TGTGCCAGCAGCTTAGGGCGGGGGAGCAATCAGCCCCAGCATTTT
CASSLGRGSNQPQHF
>TRBJ2-3|TRBV10-3|NA|few
TGTGCCATCGGTAATGGGGCAGATACGCAGTATTTT
CAIGNGADTQYF
>TRBJ2-6|TRBV5-6|NA|few
TGTGCCAGCAGCAGCACAGGGACTGGGGCCAACGTCCTGACTTTC
CASSSTGTGANVLTF
>TRBJ2-1|TRBV29-1|TRBD2|many
TGCAGCGTGTCGGGGGGGCGATTGTCTGAGCAGTTCTTC
CSVSGGRLSEQFF
>TRBJ2-5|TRBV3-1|TRBD2|many
TGTGCCAGCAGCCAAGGTCGAGCGGGAGTTGGGACCCAGTACTTC
CASSQGRAGVGTQYF
>TRBJ1-1|TRBV2|TRBD1|few
TGTGCCAGCAGGGACAGGGGCACTGAAGCTTTCTTT
CASRDRGTEAFF
>TRBJ2-2|TRBV29-1|NA|few
TGCAGCGTTGCCGTAGGGGGTACCGGGGAGCTGTTTTTT
CSVAVGGTGELFF
>TRBJ2-6|TRBV19|NA|few
TGTGCCAGTAGTCAGGCTCCAGCCCTTTCCTCTGGGGCCAACGTCCTGACTTTC
CASSQAPALSSGANVLTF
>TRBJ2-7|TRBV6-6|TRBD1|NA
TGTGCCAGCAGCCGGGACAGAATGTACGAGCAGTACTTC
CASSRDRMYEQYF
>TRBJ2-1|TRBV6-4|TRBD2|NA
TGTGCCAGCAGTGAGGGGACTAGCGGGAGCTATGAGCAGTTCTTC
CASSEGTSGSYEQFF
>TRBJ1-2|TRBV5-1|NA|many
TGCGCCAGCAGCCCCGTTCCGGCAGGGGATATCTATGGCTACACCTTC
CASSPVPAGDIYGYTF
>TRBJ2-5|TRBV6-2/TRBV6-3|NA|NA
TGTGCCAGCAGTCACGGAGGCAGGGGCCAAGAGACCCAGTACTTC
CASSHGGRGQETQYF
>TRBJ2-7|TRBV20-1|NA|many
TGCAGTGGGGGCCCGCCGGGTTACGAGCAGTACTTC
CSGGPPGYEQYF